This T cell receptor (beta chain) appears in the sequencing data of a study of CD8 T cells in Susac syndrome. Overall study context: Patients with Susac syndrome were, at the time of blood collection, therapy-naive, maintained on corticosteroids, or maintained on intravenous immunoglobulin alone.

RNA was extracted with the RNeasy kit, and a quantity of about 0.5 to 1 ug was reverse transcribed using random hexamers. Amplification of TCR beta CDR3 was carried out by immunoSEQ multiplex PCR, which covered 54 Vbeta and 13 Jbeta segments. MiXCR, applied by TCRdb to the immunoSEQ multiplex PCR reads, yields one record per CDR3 protein. The sample includes approximately 190,000 distinct CDR3 sequences, 90% to 96% of them seen just once. The CD8+ and CD4+ T cells were isolated magnetically using a negative isolation approach, whereas the TEMRA cells were enriched by FACS. The germline V gene encodes CDR1 SGHAT and CDR2 FQNNGV. CDR3 length equals 13 residues. The V end was cut by 5 bases, the J end by 4 bases, with 11 bases between.

This sequence joins TRBV11-2 and TRBJ1-2; D not resolved. The sequence derives from a human donor with Susac syndrome. The sequenced sample consisted of CD4+ T cells from PBMCs. The CDR3 protein is CASSRNSGYGYTF. The CDR3 DNA reads TGTGCCAGCAGCCGAAACAGCGGCTATGGCTACACCTTC.